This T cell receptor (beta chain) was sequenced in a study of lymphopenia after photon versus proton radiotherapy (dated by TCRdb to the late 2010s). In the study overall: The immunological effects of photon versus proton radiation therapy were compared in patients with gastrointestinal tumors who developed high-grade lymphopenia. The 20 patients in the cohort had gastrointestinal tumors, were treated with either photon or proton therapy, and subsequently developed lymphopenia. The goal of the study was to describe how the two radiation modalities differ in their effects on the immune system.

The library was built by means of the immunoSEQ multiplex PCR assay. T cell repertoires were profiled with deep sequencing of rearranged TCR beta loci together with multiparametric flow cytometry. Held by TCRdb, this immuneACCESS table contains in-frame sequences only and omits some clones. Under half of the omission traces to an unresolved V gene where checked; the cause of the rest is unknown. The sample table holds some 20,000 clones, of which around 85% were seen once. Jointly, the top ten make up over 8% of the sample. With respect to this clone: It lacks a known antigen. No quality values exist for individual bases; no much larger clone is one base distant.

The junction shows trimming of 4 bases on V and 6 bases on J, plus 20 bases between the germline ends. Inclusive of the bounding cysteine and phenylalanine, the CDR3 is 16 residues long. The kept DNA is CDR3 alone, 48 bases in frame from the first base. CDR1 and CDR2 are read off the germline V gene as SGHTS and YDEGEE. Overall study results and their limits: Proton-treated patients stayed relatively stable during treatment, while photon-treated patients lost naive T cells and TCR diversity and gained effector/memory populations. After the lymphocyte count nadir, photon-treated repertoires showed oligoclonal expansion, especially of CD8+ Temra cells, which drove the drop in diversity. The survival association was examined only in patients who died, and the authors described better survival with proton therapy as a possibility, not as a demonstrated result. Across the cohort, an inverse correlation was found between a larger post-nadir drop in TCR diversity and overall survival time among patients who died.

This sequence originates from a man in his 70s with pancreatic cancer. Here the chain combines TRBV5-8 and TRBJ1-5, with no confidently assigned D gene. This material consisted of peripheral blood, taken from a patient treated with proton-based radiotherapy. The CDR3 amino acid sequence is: CASSPTSFKRGQPQHF. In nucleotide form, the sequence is TGTGCCAGCAGCCCAACCTCATTTAAACGGGGTCAGCCCCAGCATTTT.